These T cell receptor beta chains were read from a single sample in a study of blood T cell repertoires in COVID-19. Using immunoSEQ multiplex PCR, the repertoire was profiled, and TCRdb retains in-frame clones only, with some absent. The sample consists of fewer than 250,000 clones, 80% to 90% of them appearing once. Sequences were obtained from peripheral blood. The receptors derive from a man in his forties or fifties with COVID-19, enrolled during active disease. Both conserved end residues are part of each CDR3. The order of the fields is D gene, clone size, J gene, V gene, CDR3 length, CDR3 protein, CDR3 DNA. A D gene is named only where the DNA matches it firmly. Size is omitted from some rows. Given values are once, few, many or a class for expanded clones.

-,once,TRBJ2-2,TRBV28,15,CASSSQGMNTGELFF,TGTGCCAGCAGTTCCCAGGGGATGAACACCGGGGAGCTGTTTTTT
-,-,TRBJ2-2,TRBV18,14,CASSVLRSTGELFF,TGTGCCAGCTCTGTTCTGCGCTCCACCGGGGAGCTGTTTTTT
-,-,TRBJ1-3,TRBV7-9,15,CASSSTPLSGNTIYF,TGTGCCAGCAGCTCCACTCCCCTCTCTGGAAACACCATATATTTT
TRBD2,-,TRBJ2-1,TRBV18,15,CASSPRWTSSHEQFF,TGTGCCAGCTCACCACGATGGACTAGTAGCCATGAGCAGTTCTTC
-,once,TRBJ1-3,TRBV19,15,CASTGGFGSGNTIYF,TGTGCCAGTACGGGGGGCTTCGGGTCTGGAAACACCATATATTTT
TRBD1,-,TRBJ2-7,TRBV5-1,15,CASSLAPGQGREQYF,TGCGCCAGCAGCTTAGCACCGGGACAGGGTCGCGAGCAGTACTTC
-,-,TRBJ1-3,TRBV7-9,16,CASSLASRGSGNTIYF,TGTGCCAGCAGCTTAGCTAGCAGGGGATCAGGAAACACCATATATTTT
TRBD1,-,TRBJ2-7,TRBV9,15,CASSVLGDRNYEQYF,TGTGCCAGCAGCGTTCTTGGGGACAGAAACTACGAGCAGTACTTC
TRBD2,-,TRBJ2-7,TRBV7-6,15,CASSFGLAGRNEQYF,TGTGCCAGCAGCTTCGGACTAGCGGGAAGGAACGAGCAGTACTTC
-,-,TRBJ2-1,TRBV28,17,CASSSIHGQKSYNEQFF,TGTGCCAGCAGTTCAATACATGGACAGAAGTCCTACAATGAGCAGTTCTTC
-,-,TRBJ2-3,TRBV6-2/TRBV6-3,11,CASSPLDTQYF,TGTGCCAGCAGTCCATTAGATACGCAGTATTTT
-,-,TRBJ2-5,TRBV7-9,13,CASSLGLQETQYF,TGTGCCAGCAGCCTAGGACTGCAAGAGACCCAGTACTTC
-,-,TRBJ1-4,TRBV19,13,CASSIQVNEKLFF,TGTGCCAGTAGTATACAGGTTAATGAAAAACTGTTTTTT
TRBD2,-,TRBJ2-7,TRBV4-2,18,CASSQGKVAGLSSYEQYF,TGTGCCAGCAGCCAAGGAAAGGTAGCGGGGCTCAGCTCCTACGAGCAGTACTTC
-,-,TRBJ2-5,TRBV4-1,14,CASSQGGGFETQYF,TGCGCCAGCAGCCAAGGTGGGGGGTTCGAGACCCAGTACTTC
-,few,TRBJ2-3,TRBV30,14,CAWREQGGTDTQYF,TGTGCCTGGCGAGAACAGGGAGGGACAGATACGCAGTATTTT
TRBD1,-,TRBJ2-5,TRBV23-1,14,CASSPGQGEETQYF,TGCGCCAGCAGTCCCGGACAGGGGGAAGAGACCCAGTACTTC
-,-,TRBJ2-7,TRBV5-1,15,CASSFGTLSSYEQYF,TGCGCCAGCAGCTTCGGGACACTGAGCTCCTACGAGCAGTACTTC
TRBD1,once,TRBJ1-2,TRBV5-4,14,CASSQDRGDYGYTF,TGTGCCAGCAGCCAGGACAGGGGAGACTATGGCTACACCTTC
-,-,TRBJ2-7,TRBV21-1,15,CASSKEVTRRYEQYF,TGTGCCAGCAGCAAAGAGGTCACAAGGAGGTACGAGCAGTACTTC
-,-,TRBJ1-2,TRBV9,15,CASSVVSTENYGYTF,TGTGCCAGCAGCGTCGTCTCGACGGAGAACTATGGCTACACCTTC
TRBD1,few,TRBJ2-7,TRBV29-1,13,CSVTRTGDYEQYF,TGCAGCGTTACCCGGACAGGGGACTACGAGCAGTACTTC
TRBD1,-,TRBJ1-1,TRBV27,15,CASSPSRQGTTEAFF,TGTGCCAGCAGTCCGAGTCGACAGGGAACCACTGAAGCTTTCTTT
-,-,TRBJ2-7,TRBV2,12,CASSVTSWEQYF,TGTGCCAGCAGTGTAACTAGCTGGGAGCAGTACTTC
TRBD1,once,TRBJ1-2,TRBV27,14,CASSLSGTGYGYTF,TGTGCCAGCAGTCTATCCGGGACAGGGTATGGCTACACCTTC
TRBD2,-,TRBJ2-1,TRBV5-1,15,CASSLASGSENEQFF,TGCGCCAGCAGCTTGGCTAGCGGGAGTGAAAATGAGCAGTTCTTC
-,-,TRBJ2-3,TRBV19,16,CAPTKSWGAGADTQYF,TGTGCCCCCACCAAAAGTTGGGGGGCGGGGGCAGATACGCAGTATTTT
TRBD1,-,TRBJ2-3,TRBV24-1,12,CATGQGADTQYF,TGTGCCACGGGACAGGGAGCAGATACGCAGTATTTT